This is a list of T cell receptor beta chains from one sample in a study of T-cell memory formation after mild COVID-19. TCRdb used MiXCR to reprocess the 5' RACE reads, holding one entry per CDR3 protein. Of 200,000 to 250,000 distinct CDR3 sequences listed, approximately 10% were seen once; the top ten hold roughly 4%. Sequenced: PBMCs or a T cell subset sorted from them (not recorded which). The receptors shown here come from a man aged 18 to 30 who had mild COVID-19 (a few samples of this study predate the infection). Cell type and time point are not known. CDR3s include the opening cysteine and the closing phenylalanine or tryptophan. D genes are given only for firm matches. Clone size is not always given. Where it is, it says once, few, many or a class for expanded clones.

abundance	v_gene	j_gene	d_gene	CDR3nt	CDR3aa
few	TRBV11-2	TRBJ2-3	-	TGTGCTATAAAGGGAGATACGCAGTATTTT	CAIKGDTQYF
few	TRBV4-1	TRBJ1-1	-	TGCGCCAGCAGCCAGCCTCTAAAGAACACTGAAGCTTTCTTT	CASSQPLKNTEAFF
many	TRBV4-1	TRBJ2-2	-	TGCGCCAGCAGCCGAATAGCCCGGGAGCTGTTTTTT	CASSRIARELFF
-	TRBV4-3	TRBJ2-1	TRBD1	TGCGCCAGCAGCCAAGAAGCGGACAGGCGAAGATACAATGAGCAGTTCTTC	CASSQEADRRRYNEQFF
-	TRBV4-1	TRBJ2-3	TRBD1	TGCGCCAGCAGCCAGACAGGGGTGACGGCAGATACGCAGTATTTT	CASSQTGVTADTQYF
many	TRBV5-1	TRBJ1-5	-	TGCGCCAGCAGCTTGGGACACGGAGGTGAGCCCCAGCATTTT	CASSLGHGGEPQHF
many	TRBV29-1	TRBJ1-3	-	TGCAGCGGTATGGCTGGAAACACCATATATTTT	CSGMAGNTIYF
few	TRBV30	TRBJ2-3	-	TGTGCCTGGAGTCGTGCAGATACGCAGTATTTT	CAWSRADTQYF
many	TRBV7-9	TRBJ2-5	-	TGTGCCAGCAGCTTTATGAAGACCCAGTACTTC	CASSFMKTQYF
many	TRBV7-9	TRBJ2-1	-	TGTGCCAGCAGCCCTCGGACAGCCACCGTAACTTACAATGAGCAGTTCTTC	CASSPRTATVTYNEQFF
-	TRBV18	TRBJ2-1	TRBD2	TGTGCCAGCTCATATAGCGGGGGGTTCTACAATGAGCAGTTCTTC	CASSYSGGFYNEQFF
-	TRBV3-1	TRBJ2-3	TRBD2	TGTGCCAGCAGCCACACAGGACTAGCGGGGACATATCGCACAGATACGCAGTATTTT	CASSHTGLAGTYRTDTQYF
-	TRBV9	TRBJ1-4	TRBD1	TGTGCCAGCAGCCACCAGGGGGGTAATGAAAAACTGTTTTTT	CASSHQGGNEKLFF
few	TRBV20-1	TRBJ2-3	TRBD2	TGCAGTGCTCCCCCCCGGGGGGGGGCCAAAGATACGCAGTATTTT	CSAPPRGGAKDTQYF
few	TRBV6-5	TRBJ2-6	-	TGTGCCAGCAGTGAAACCGCCTACAGCTCTGGGGCCAACGTCCTGACTTTC	CASSETAYSSGANVLTF
few	TRBV20-1	TRBJ1-1	-	TGCAGTGCTAGCTGGCAGAAGACTGAAGCTTTCTTT	CSASWQKTEAFF
-	TRBV10-3	TRBJ1-5	-	TGTGCCACCTCACCCCAGGTTCAGGGCAATCAGCCCCAGCATTTT	CATSPQVQGNQPQHF
many	TRBV27	TRBJ2-1	-	TGTGCCAGCAGTTTTAGATATGAGCAGTTCTTC	CASSFRYEQFF
-	TRBV4-3	TRBJ1-4	-	TGCGCCAGCAGCCAAGGGCCCAGGGCAACTAATGAAAAACTGTTTTTT	CASSQGPRATNEKLFF
few	TRBV20-1	TRBJ1-1	TRBD1	TGCAGTGCTACCGGGGACAGGGGAGGCGGCACTGAAGCTTTCTTT	CSATGDRGGGTEAFF
few	TRBV5-4	TRBJ2-5	TRBD2	TGTGCCAGCAGCTTGCGGGGGGGGTTTGAGACCCAGTACTTC	CASSLRGGFETQYF
-	TRBV7-2	TRBJ1-2	-	TGTGCCAGCAGCTTAGGGGGGCCGCTCCGCTATGGCTACACCTTC	CASSLGGPLRYGYTF
few	TRBV4-1	TRBJ1-2	-	TGCGCCAGCAGCCTCGCCCGGGTTGGGGGGAACTACACCTTC	CASSLARVGGNYTF
few	TRBV7-9	TRBJ1-2	-	TGTGCCAGCAGCCTACAGGGTCACTATGGCTACACCTTC	CASSLQGHYGYTF
many	TRBV5-1	TRBJ2-1	-	TGCGCCAGCAGCCTGACAGAGAAGGGCTACAATGAGCAGTTCTTC	CASSLTEKGYNEQFF
many	TRBV12-3/TRBV12-4	TRBJ2-7	-	TGTGCCAGCAGTAGGGAAACCTACGAGCAGTACTTC	CASSRETYEQYF
-	TRBV20-1	TRBJ2-3	TRBD2	TGCAGTGCTTTGACTAGCGGAGATACGCAGTATTTT	CSALTSGDTQYF
-	TRBV4-3	TRBJ2-4	-	TGCGCCAGCAGCCAAGATCGAGGGGGATACAAAAACATTCAGTACTTC	CASSQDRGGYKNIQYF
many	TRBV28	TRBJ1-5	TRBD1	TGTGCCAGCAGGATATTCCGGGACAGCTCTAATCAGCCCCAGCATTTT	CASRIFRDSSNQPQHF
-	TRBV19	TRBJ2-7	-	TGTGCCAGTAGTATTGGGGCCACCCCGAACTACGAGCAGTACTTC	CASSIGATPNYEQYF
few	TRBV9	TRBJ1-6	-	TGTGCCAGCAGCGCGGGAACAGCGATCTATAATTCACCCCTCCACTTT	CASSAGTAIYNSPLHF
few	TRBV2	TRBJ2-1	TRBD2	TGTGCCAGCGCGGGGGAAGGGGATGAGCAGTTCTTC	CASAGEGDEQFF
-	TRBV5-1	TRBJ2-3	-	TGCGCCAGCAGCGTGTCCCACTCCCGCGCAGATACGCAGTATTTT	CASSVSHSRADTQYF
-	TRBV4-3	TRBJ2-3	-	TGCGCCAGCAGCCAAGATTCTAGGCGGGAAACGCAGTATTTT	CASSQDSRRETQYF
few	TRBV6-2/TRBV6-3	TRBJ1-5	-	TGTGCCAGCAGCTATAAAGACAGCAACAATCAGCCCCAGCATTTT	CASSYKDSNNQPQHF
few	TRBV7-2	TRBJ2-3	-	TGTGCCAGCAGCCTTAGCTTTTTCCGAGATACGCAGTATTTT	CASSLSFFRDTQYF
few	TRBV15	TRBJ2-5	-	TGTGCCACCGGCAGCGGGTACCAAGAGACCCAGTACTTC	CATGSGYQETQYF
-	TRBV27	TRBJ1-1	TRBD1	TGTGCCAGCCGGAATAACAGGGGGTGGAACACTGAAGCTTTCTTT	CASRNNRGWNTEAFF
-	TRBV24-1	TRBJ1-5	-	TGTGCCACCAACCGGGACGGCGGGGGGCCCCAGCATTTT	CATNRDGGGPQHF
-	TRBV29-1	TRBJ2-1	-	TGCAGCGTTGTTGGTCAGGGCACCTACAATGAGCAGTTCTTC	CSVVGQGTYNEQFF
-	TRBV4-1	TRBJ2-3	TRBD2	TGCGCCAGCAGCCAAGATGGGGTAGCGGGGGGGCCAGCAGATACGCAGTATTTT	CASSQDGVAGGPADTQYF
-	TRBV20-1	TRBJ2-3	TRBD2	TGCAGTGCTACCTCGGCGGGGGTGGGAGATACGCAGTATTTT	CSATSAGVGDTQYF
many	TRBV4-1	TRBJ2-7	-	TGCGCCAGCAGCCAAGTTGCAGGGGCCCACGAGCAGTACTTC	CASSQVAGAHEQYF
few	TRBV6-2/TRBV6-3	TRBJ2-3	TRBD1	TGTGCCAGCCAAGATCGACAGGGGGTTTCATCGGATACGCAGTATTTT	CASQDRQGVSSDTQYF
few	TRBV5-1	TRBJ2-1	-	TGCGCCAGCAGCTTGTTCAATTCGGGTGCGTTCTTC	CASSLFNSGAFF
-	TRBV4-3	TRBJ2-5	-	TGCGCCAGCAGCCAAGATTCGCGGGAGACCCAGTACTTC	CASSQDSRETQYF
many	TRBV6-6	TRBJ2-2	-	TGTGCCAGCAGTTACCAGACGAGTTGGGGACGGTTGTTTTTT	CASSYQTSWGRLFF
many	TRBV29-1	TRBJ2-3	TRBD1	TGCAGCGGAATGAGACAGGGGAGAGATACGCAGTATTTT	CSGMRQGRDTQYF
-	TRBV10-3	TRBJ2-7	-	TGTGCCATCAGAGAGGACCACTACGAGCAGTACTTC	CAIREDHYEQYF
few	TRBV7-7	TRBJ2-2	-	TGTGCTAGCAGCCCCTGGGGCTCCGGGGAGCTGTTTTTT	CASSPWGSGELFF
-	TRBV7-2	TRBJ2-3	TRBD2	TGTGCCAGCAGCTTAGTGGTGGGGGGGACAGATACGCAGTATTTT	CASSLVVGGTDTQYF
-	TRBV20-1	TRBJ2-5	TRBD2	TGCAGTGCCCCGAGCGGGGGGAAAGAGACCCAGTACTTC	CSAPSGGKETQYF
-	TRBV7-2	TRBJ2-4	-	TGTGCCAGCAGCTTAGACGAGCCAAACATTCAGTACTTC	CASSLDEPNIQYF
few	TRBV20-1	TRBJ2-6	-	TGCAGTGCTAGTCATCTGGGGGCTGGGGCCAACGTCCTGACTTTC	CSASHLGAGANVLTF